The 18 T cell receptor beta chains below come from one sample, sequenced in a study of glioma-infiltrating T cells after dendritic cell vaccination. This sample's time point: after dendritic cell vaccination, including at tumor progression/relapse. Method: immunoSEQ multiplex PCR; TCRdb's copy keeps in-frame clones and lacks some. The table has approximately 110,000 clones, about 90% seen once. The starting material was blood, obtained after dendritic cell vaccination. The receptors derive from a human donor with glioblastoma.

The chain recombines TRBV30 with TRBJ2-1, with 9 bases matching TRBD1. CDR3 size: 14 residues. CDR1 and CDR2 from the germline V gene are GTSNPN and SVGIG (reference sequence). With V trimmed by 2 bases and J by 7 bases, 6 bases remained unmatched. The CDR3: CAWSRGQGGNEQFF. The DNA for the CDR3 is TGTGCCTGGAGTAGGGGACAGGGTGGGAATGAGCAGTTCTTC.

V usage is TRBV27 and J usage is TRBJ1-2; a possible D gene is TRBD1 (6 bases). V was pared by 5 bases and J by 3 bases, with 13 bases between. CDR3 length: 14 amino acids. The germline CDR1 and CDR2 sequences are MNHEY and SMNVEV (reference sequence). Here the CDR3 reads CASSRSGGDYGYTF. The CDR3 region has the DNA TGTGCCAGCAGTCGGTCGGGGGGCGACTATGGCTACACCTTC.

V and J are TRBV7-3 and TRBJ1-2, with D possibly being TRBD1 (5 bases). Trimming shortened V by 0 bases and J by 6 bases, and 14 bases separated the two germline ends. CDR1 SGHTA and CDR2 FQGTGA come from the germline V gene. The CDR3 covers 15 residues. The CDR3, as DNA: TGTGCCAGCAGCTTAACGGGGGGGGAAACTCATGGCTACACCTTC. It yields the protein CASSLTGGETHGYTF.

V usage is TRBV29-1 and J usage is TRBJ2-3, with D maybe TRBD2 (5 bases). Trimming cost V 0 bases and J 3 bases, with 13 bases left between them. There are 15 residues in the CDR3. The V gene's germline CDR1 is SQVTM and CDR2 ANQGSEA. CDR3 sequence: CSVEELRRNTDTQYF. CDR3 sequence (DNA): TGCAGCGTTGAAGAACTGAGGAGGAATACAGATACGCAGTATTTT.

This chain joins TRBV6-1 and TRBJ2-1; 13 nucleotides agree with TRBD2. Germline V gene sequence: CDR1 MNHNS, CDR2 SASEGT. Germline trimming cut 6 bases from V and 2 bases from J; bases unmatched to any gene: 1. This CDR3 comprises 15 residues. CDR3 DNA: TGTGCCAGCAGAACTAGCGGGAGGGCCTACAATGAGCAGTTCTTC. It codes for CASRTSGRAYNEQFF.

The chain joins TRBV4-1 to TRBJ1-3; a possible D gene is TRBD1 (5 bases). Germline CDR1 and CDR2: MGHRA and YSYEKL. This CDR3 comprises 14 residues. With 4 bases removed from V and 0 bases from J, the gap between germline ends came to 7 bases. The CDR3 sequence: CASSLGHSGNTIYF. For the CDR3, the DNA is TGCGCCAGCAGCCTAGGACACTCTGGAAACACCATATATTTT.

The chain has TRBV21-1 and TRBJ1-1; the table's D gene call, TRBD1, was not cross checked with the DNA. TRBV21-1 is a pseudogene. The CDR3 has 15 amino acids. As DNA, the CDR3 is TGTGCCAGCAGCACCCCCAGGTCAACGAACACTGAAGCTTTCTTT. Amino acids: CASSTPRSTNTEAFF.

This rearrangement joins TRBV4-2 to TRBJ2-7, with 11 bases matching TRBD1. CDR1 is LGHNA and CDR2 is YNFKEQ in the germline V gene. V gave up 2 bases and J gave up 4 bases; unmatched junction bases: 7. The CDR3 has 16 residues. CDR3 bases: TGTGCCAGCAGCCAAATGGGACAGGGGGAACGATACGAGCAGTACTTC. This codes for CASSQMGQGERYEQYF.

CDR3 loop: CAWSHQGFRGYTF. CDR3 coding DNA: TGTGCCTGGAGTCATCAGGGATTCCGTGGCTACACCTTC. The gene calls are TRBV30 and TRBJ1-2; maybe TRBD1 (5 bases). The CDR3 is 13 amino acids. Germline CDR1 GTSNPN, CDR2 SVGIG (reference sequence). Trimming took off 2 bases at V and 7 bases at J, with 14 bases between the two ends.

J is TRBJ2-7 and V is TRBV5-6; TRBD2 might be the D (6 bases). The CDR3 covers 13 residues. CDR1 and CDR2 from the germline V gene are SGHDT and YYEEEE. V was shortened by 0 bases and J by 9 bases, with 13 bases between the two germline ends. The CDR3 DNA follows: TGTGCCAGCAGCTTGGGGGACTTAAACGGGCAGTACTTC. Residues: CASSLGDLNGQYF.

V gene TRBV14 combines with J gene TRBJ2-7; 11 bases match TRBD2. The germline V gene has CDR1 SGHDN and CDR2 FVKESK. CDR3 length equals 17 residues. J gave up 0 bases and V 3 bases, and 7 bases lay outside the gene matches. In nucleotides, the CDR3 is TGTGCCAGCAGCCAGAACTTAGCGGGAGGGAGCTCCTACGAGCAGTACTTC. Translating gives CASSQNLAGGSSYEQYF. The full variable domain, with the rest looked up from reference TRBV14 and TRBJ2-7, is EAGVTQFPSHSVIEKGQTVTLRCDPISGHDNLYWYRRVMGKEIKFLLHFVKESKQDESGMPNNRFLAERTGGTYSTLKVQPAELEDSGVYFCASSQNLAGGSSYEQYFGPGTRLTVT.

The chain recombines TRBV6-1 with TRBJ2-3; the D gene is possibly TRBD2 (6 bases). The V gene lost 4 bases and the J gene lost 0 bases, with 8 bases spanning the gap. There are 14 residues in the CDR3. The V gene's germline CDR1 is MNHNS and CDR2 SASEGT. The CDR3 reads CASSAAGSTDTQYF. The DNA of the CDR3 is TGTGCCAGCAGTGCCGCGGGGAGCACAGATACGCAGTATTTT.

The chain joins TRBV15 to TRBJ2-1; 9 positions agree with TRBD2. The CDR3 is 16 amino acids. The J segment lost 3 bases and the V segment lost 0 bases, leaving 3 bases of the junction unmatched. Germline V gene lookup returns CDR1 LNHNV and CDR2 YYDKDF (reference sequence). Here the CDR3 DNA reads TGTGCCACCAGCAGAGAGGCTAGCGGGGACTACAATGAGCAGTTCTTC. It yields the protein CATSREASGDYNEQFF.

The V call is TRBV30, the J call TRBJ1-1; 7 nucleotides line up with TRBD1. V lost 2 bases, J lost 7 bases, and 4 bases stayed unmatched. From germline, CDR1 is GTSNPN and CDR2 SVGIG (reference sequence). CDR3 size: 12 residues. CDR3 DNA: TGTGCCTGGAGTTTCAGGGACAGTGAAGCTTTCTTT. This encodes CAWSFRDSEAFF.

The gene calls are TRBV5-5 and TRBJ2-3; 9 nucleotides agree with TRBD1. This CDR3 has 14 residues. The germline gives CDR1 SGHKS, CDR2 YYEKEE (reference sequence). With 4 bases clipped from V and 1 base from J, the junction kept 1 base outside the gene matches. Written as DNA, the CDR3 is TGTGCCAGCAGCAGACAGGGGGGCACAGATACGCAGTATTTT. Translation gives CASSRQGGTDTQYF.

Comments on this clone: Other DNA sequences from this sample encode an identical CDR3 as well. For the CDR3, the DNA is TGTGCCAGCAGTTTATCTTATCCGACAGTTTATGGCTACACCTTC. This codes for CASSLSYPTVYGYTF. The chain uses TRBV27 and TRBJ1-2; a possible D gene is TRBD1 (5 bases). The CDR3 sequence is 15 residues long. Germline CDR1 is MNHEY and CDR2 is SMNVEV (reference sequence). V was shortened by 0 bases and J by 5 bases, with 13 bases between the two germline ends.

The table lists this clone with a count of one. The J gene is TRBJ2-7, the V gene TRBV6-4, with unresolved D. Germline V gene lookup returns CDR1 MRHNA and CDR2 SNTAGT. Trimming left V 4 bases short and J 3 bases short, with 10 bases between. This CDR3 has 13 amino acids. This CDR3 is CASSVLQNYEQYF. CDR3 coding DNA: TGTGCCAGCAGTGTGCTCCAGAACTACGAGCAGTACTTC.

The rearrangement links TRBV7-9 to TRBJ2-1; 9 nucleotides align to TRBD2. V lost 5 bases, J lost 4 bases, and 3 bases stayed unmatched. The V gene's germline CDR1 is SEHNR and CDR2 FQNEAQ (reference sequence). This CDR3 is built from 14 residues. The CDR3 here is CASSRSGGYNEQFF. The CDR3, as DNA: TGTGCCAGCAGCCGCAGCGGGGGGTACAATGAGCAGTTCTTC.